This T cell receptor beta chain was recovered during a study of cytomegalovirus exposure and HLA in healthy donors. Use of 60 Vbeta and 13 Jbeta primers characterized the PCR. Using immunoSEQ multiplex PCR, the repertoire was profiled, and TCRdb retains in-frame clones only, with some absent. The table records approximately 120,000 clones, around 75% of them present only once. The material sequenced was PBMCs. The receptor was derived from a man aged 25 to 45 in good health and CMV-seronegative.

The CDR3 is CASSLDRGRGAAGSGANVLTF. In DNA, the CDR3 is TGCGCCAGCAGCTTGGATCGGGGGAGGGGGGCAGCGGGCTCTGGGGCCAACGTCCTGACTTTC. The rearrangement uses TRBV5-1 and TRBJ2-6; TRBD2 is a possible D gene (7 bases). Germline assignment: CDR1 SGHRS and CDR2 YFSETQ. Deletions cut 0 bases from V and 0 bases from J, with 22 bases between. The CDR3 length is 21 residues. The variable domain in full, with the rest retrieved from reference TRBV5-1 and TRBJ2-6, is KAGVTQTPRYLIKTRGQQVTLSCSPISGHRSVSWYQQTPGQGLQFLFEYFSETQRNKGNFPGRFSGRQFSNSRSEMNVSTLELGDSALYLCASSLDRGRGAAGSGANVLTFGAGSRLTVL.